This passage covers 14 T cell receptor beta chains from one sample sequenced in a study of T cell changes during pregnancy in multiple sclerosis. Repertoires were generated with immunoSEQ multiplex PCR, while TCRdb's copy carries only in-frame clones and drops some. The table includes tens of thousands of clones, 85% to 95% detected once. Sequenced here: CD4+ T cells from peripheral blood mononuclear cells, sampled in the third trimester of pregnancy. These receptors all stem from a female donor with multiple sclerosis, enrolled in a pregnancy study.

The chain has TRBV5-6 and TRBJ2-7; D gene ambiguous. Germline CDR1 and CDR2: SGHDT and YYEEEE. V shed 0 bases and J shed 4 bases, with 8 bases lying between them. The CDR3 covers 13 residues. The DNA for the CDR3 is TGTGCCAGCAGCTTGGGCGAGGTTTACGAGCAGTACTTC. This translates into CASSLGEVYEQYF. The whole variable domain, filled in from reference TRBV5-6 and TRBJ2-7, reads DAGVTQSPTHLIKTRGQQVTLRCSPKSGHDTVSWYQQALGQGPQFIFQYYEEEERQRGNFPDRFSGHQFPNYSSELNVNALLLGDSALYLCASSLGEVYEQYFGPGTRLTVT.

The chain employs TRBV29-1 and TRBJ1-3, with 7 bases aligning to TRBD1. V trimming: 7 bases; J trimming: 3 bases; junction bases outside the gene matches: 3. Germline CDR1 and CDR2: SQVTM and ANQGSEA. CDR3 length: 12 residues. In nucleotides, the CDR3 is TGCAGCGCAGGGGGGCATGGAAACACCATATATTTT. It encodes CSAGGHGNTIYF.

This clone was detected a few times. The chain uses TRBV18 and TRBJ1-5; the D is unclear. Trimming removed 3 bases at V and 1 base at J, with 10 bases between. Germline loops: CDR1 KGHSH, CDR2 LQKENI. This CDR3 comprises 15 residues. The chain's CDR3 is CASSPGGNSNQPQHF. For the CDR3, the DNA is TGTGCCAGCTCACCGGGAGGGAACAGCAATCAGCCCCAGCATTTT.

V gene TRBV7-9 combines with J gene TRBJ1-2; tentatively, D is TRBD1 (5 bases). Germline-derived CDR1 and CDR2 are SEHNR and FQNEAQ (reference sequence). The CDR3 sequence is 12 residues long. Trimming took off 6 bases at V and 13 bases at J, with 18 bases between the two ends. CDR3 nucleotides: TGTGCCAGCAGGCCCGCCGGCGGGGGTGGCACCTTC. Translating gives CASRPAGGGGTF.

The genes are TRBV11-3 and TRBJ2-3; the match to TRBD1 covers 7 bases. The CDR3 sequence is 15 residues long. The ends lost 1 base at V and 1 base at J; junction bases unmatched: 2. Germline CDR1 reads SGHNT; CDR2 reads YENEEA. The CDR3 bases are TGTGCCAGCAGCTTAGTGACAGGGCGCACAGATACGCAGTATTTT. As protein: CASSLVTGRTDTQYF.

This chain uses TRBV15 with TRBJ2-1; D remains unclear. Trimming pared 0 bases from V and 10 bases from J, leaving 7 bases between. Germline V lookup: CDR1 LNHNV, CDR2 YYDKDF (reference sequence). The CDR3 length is 12 residues. CDR3 residues: CATSRDGQEQFF. In DNA, the CDR3 is TGTGCCACCAGCAGAGATGGTCAGGAGCAGTTCTTC.

The chain is built from TRBV5-1 and TRBJ1-4; TRBD1 is a possible D gene (5 bases). Germline V gene lookup returns CDR1 SGHRS and CDR2 YFSETQ. V was cut by 7 bases and J by 6 bases, with 7 bases left in between. The CDR3 consists of 11 residues. The CDR3 nucleotides read TGCGCCAGCCTAGGGGATGAAAAACTGTTTTTT. Translation gives CASLGDEKLFF.

The chain couples TRBV15 to TRBJ2-7; TRBD2 agrees at 8 bases. Trimming removed 6 bases from V and 2 bases from J; junction bases left unmatched: 6. The CDR3 covers 14 residues. The germline CDR1 and CDR2 sequences are LNHNV and YYDKDF (reference sequence). CDR3 sequence reads: CATRAGGGTYEQYF. In nucleotides, the CDR3 is TGTGCCACCAGGGCGGGCGGGGGGACCTACGAGCAGTACTTC.

CDR3 coding DNA: TGTGCCAGCAGCTTAGGTGGGACAGGGCGGAATTCACCCCTCCACTTT. It codes for CASSLGGTGRNSPLHF. This rearrangement joins TRBV7-9 to TRBJ1-6; 9 nucleotides agree with TRBD1. Looked up from germline, CDR1 is SEHNR and CDR2 is FQNEAQ (reference sequence). The CDR3 contains 16 residues. Unmatched junction bases numbered 5, after V lost 1 base and J lost 7 bases. Filled out from reference TRBV7-9 and TRBJ1-6, the complete variable domain reads DTGVSQNPRHKITKRGQNVTFRCDPISEHNRLYWYRQTLGQGPEFLTYFQNEAQLEKSRLLSDRFSAERPKGSFSTLEIQRTEQGDSAMYLCASSLGGTGRNSPLHFGNGTRLTVT.

This chain connects TRBV27 to TRBJ1-3, with D possibly TRBD1 on 6 matching bases. Germline values: CDR1 MNHEY, CDR2 SMNVEV (reference sequence). Trimming shortened V by 2 bases and J by 2 bases, and 10 bases separated the two germline ends. This CDR3 has 15 residues. The CDR3 DNA sequence: TGTGCCAGCAGTTTAAACAGGGTCCCTGGAAACACCATATATTTT. Translation gives CASSLNRVPGNTIYF.

This chain uses TRBV13 with TRBJ1-6; 7 nucleotides line up with TRBD1. Germline CDR1 and CDR2: PRHDT and FYEKMQ (reference sequence). The V and J ends lost 5 bases and 7 bases, in that order; junction bases with no gene match: 8. This CDR3 comprises 15 residues. CDR3 nucleotides: TGTGCCAGCAGCACTTCGACAGGGCACAATTCACCCCTCCACTTT. Its protein is CASSTSTGHNSPLHF.

The V gene is TRBV7-3, the J gene TRBJ2-3; 10 bases map to TRBD2. The CDR3 is 15 amino acids. V was pared by 5 bases and J by 4 bases, with 6 bases of the junction left unmatched. The germline CDR1 and CDR2 sequences are SGHTA and FQGTGA. The CDR3 loop is CASSPSGGASDTQYF. DNA of the CDR3: TGTGCCAGCAGCCCCAGCGGGGGGGCCTCAGATACGCAGTATTTT.

The J gene is TRBJ2-1, the V gene TRBV9; 9 bases line up with TRBD1. J was trimmed by 2 bases and V by 6 bases; bases with no gene match: 9. CDR3 size: 16 residues. Germline V gene sequence: CDR1 SGDLS, CDR2 YYNGEE. The DNA of the CDR3 is TGTGCCAGCACTCGGGCCGGGACAGGGACCTACAATGAGCAGTTCTTC. Translating it yields CASTRAGTGTYNEQFF.

The chain recombines TRBV30 with TRBJ2-3, with 9 bases aligning to TRBD2. CDR1 is GTSNPN, CDR2 SVGIG, per germline (reference sequence). V shed 6 bases and J 6 bases; nucleotides not matched to a gene: 4. The CDR3 extends over 12 amino acids. Here the CDR3 DNA reads TGTGCCTGCTCTGCGGGGGGGGATACGCAGTATTTT. Translating it yields CACSAGGDTQYF.